The sequence of this TCR beta chain was determined in a study of blood T cell repertoires in COVID-19. Participant-reported clinical history was the basis for cohort assignment. In the authors' workflow: Estimates of nucleated cell counts were drawn from the amplification of reference gene primers. Sequenced by immunoSEQ multiplex PCR; TCRdb stores in-frame clones only, minus some. V, J and clone size are taken as reported in that table, and D and trimming were inferred from the DNA itself. Found here are about 390,000 clones, 80% to 90% of them singletons; the top ten hold about a tenth. CDR1 SGHAT and CDR2 FQNNGV come from the germline V gene. Trimming at V came to 4 bases and at J to 6 bases, leaving 3 bases not matched to a gene. The CDR3 has 14 residues.

Source material: PBMCs or T cells enriched from blood (not recorded which). The chain carries TRBV11-2 and TRBJ1-4; TRBD1 aligns across 9 bases. This TCR derives from a woman aged 45 to 65 who had recovered from COVID-19. Here the CDR3 DNA reads TGTGCCAGCAGCTGGGGACAGGGCGATGAAAAACTGTTTTTT. As protein: CASSWGQGDEKLFF.